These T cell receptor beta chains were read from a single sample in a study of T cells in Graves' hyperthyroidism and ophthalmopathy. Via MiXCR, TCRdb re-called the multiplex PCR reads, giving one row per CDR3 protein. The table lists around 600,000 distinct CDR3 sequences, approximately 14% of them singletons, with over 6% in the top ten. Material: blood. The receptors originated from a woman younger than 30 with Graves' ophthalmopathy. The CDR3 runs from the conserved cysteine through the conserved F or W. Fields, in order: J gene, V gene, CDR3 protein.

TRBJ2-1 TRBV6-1 CATLPWDRGQNEQFF
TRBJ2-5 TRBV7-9 CASSPRLGGRGQETQYF
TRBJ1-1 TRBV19 CASSMATVNTEAFF
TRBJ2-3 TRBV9 CASSVDASGDTQYF
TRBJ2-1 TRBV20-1 CSAQTGTGGSSEQFF
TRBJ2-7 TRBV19 CASSLVGLANTWEQYF
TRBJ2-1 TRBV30 CAGRAETFSYNEQFF
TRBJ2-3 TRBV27 CASTTGADTQYF
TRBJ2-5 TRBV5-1 CASSLTPPRTAPQETQYF
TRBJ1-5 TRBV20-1 CSARMQGSHQPQHF
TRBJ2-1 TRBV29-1 CSVEGRDNYNEQFF
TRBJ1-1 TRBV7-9 CASSGRHLNTEAFF
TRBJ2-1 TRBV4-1 CASSYRGDRGNEQFF
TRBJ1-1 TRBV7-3 CASSLQLGSEAFF
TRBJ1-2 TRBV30 CAWSQGVIYGYTF
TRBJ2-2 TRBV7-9 CASSLGLGTSGTNLGGELFF